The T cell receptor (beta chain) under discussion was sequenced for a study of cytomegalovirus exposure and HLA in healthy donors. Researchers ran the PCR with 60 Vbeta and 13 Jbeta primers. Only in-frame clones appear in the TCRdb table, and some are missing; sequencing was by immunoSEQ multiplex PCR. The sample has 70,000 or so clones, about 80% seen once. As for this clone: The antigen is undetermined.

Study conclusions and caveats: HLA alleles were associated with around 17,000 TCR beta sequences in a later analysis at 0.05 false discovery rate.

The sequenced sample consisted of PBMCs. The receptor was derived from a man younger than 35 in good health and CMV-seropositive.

CDR3 DNA: TGTGCCAGCAGCCCTAACCTCGGACAGCCAACCTACAATGAGCAGTTCTTC. Its translation: CASSPNLGQPTYNEQFF. The chain joins TRBV2 to TRBJ2-1, with D possibly being TRBD1 (6 bases). CDR1 and CDR2 from the germline V gene are SNHLY and FYNNEI. The V end lost 6 bases, the J end lost 2 bases, and 20 bases lay between the germline ends. The CDR3 runs 17 residues. Together with reference TRBV2 and TRBJ2-1, the CDR3 gives the full variable domain: EPEVTQTPSHQVTQMGQEVILRCVPISNHLYFYWYRQILGQKVEFLVSFYNNEISEKSEIFDDQFSVERPDGSNFTLKIRSTKLEDSAMYFCASSPNLGQPTYNEQFFGPGTRLTVL.